The 22 T cell receptor beta chains below were found in one sample sequenced in a study of blood T cells in healthy people across ages. Primers used in a second PCR of roughly 7 to 11 cycles were a sample-barcoded 5' primer and a J-beta primer mix. From the 5' RACE reads, TCRdb called clonotypes with MiXCR, one entry per CDR3 protein. The table records fewer than 900,000 distinct CDR3 sequences, roughly 41% of them present only once. Sequenced: blood. Receptors originate from a woman in her sixties or seventies in good health.

This clonotype has only a few counts. The V call is TRBV7-2, the J call TRBJ1-1; weak D call: TRBD1 (6 bases). Trimming left V 4 bases short and J 7 bases short, with 13 bases between. The CDR3 sequence is 13 residues long. Germline V gene sequence: CDR1 SGHTA, CDR2 FQGNSA. CDR3: CASSSGQYREAFF. The CDR3 DNA is TGTGCCAGCAGCTCTGGACAGTACCGTGAAGCTTTCTTT. The variable domain in full, with the rest retrieved from reference TRBV7-2 and TRBJ1-1, is GAGVSQSPSNKVTEKGKDVELRCDPISGHTALYWYRQSLGQGLEFLIYFQGNSAPDKSGLPSDRFSAERTGGSVSTLTIQRTQQEDSAVYLCASSSGQYREAFFGQGTRLTVV.

The chain has TRBV6-5 and TRBJ2-1; perhaps TRBD1 as D (5 bases). The CDR3 length is 12 residues. Trimming pared 6 bases from V and 7 bases from J, leaving 10 bases between. Per the germline V gene, CDR1 is MNHEY and CDR2 is SVGAGI. The CDR3 loop is CASRPPGNEQFF. The CDR3 DNA reads as TGTGCCAGCAGGCCCCCAGGGAATGAGCAGTTCTTC.

This clonotype was detected a few times. The chain is built from TRBV7-9 and TRBJ2-1; D not resolved. The CDR3 is made up of 13 amino acids. Trimming removed 5 bases from V and 8 bases from J, with 13 bases in between. Germline V gene sequence: CDR1 SEHNR, CDR2 FQNEAQ (reference sequence). CDR3 region: CASSLWEGDEQFF. CDR3 coding DNA: TGTGCCAGCAGCCTGTGGGAAGGAGATGAGCAGTTCTTC.

Concerning this clonotype: A read error is possible here, since a much larger clone lies one base away. This chain links TRBV5-1 with TRBJ2-5; the match to TRBD2 covers 8 bases. Germline V lookup: CDR1 SGHRS, CDR2 YFSETQ. This CDR3 region has 16 residues. Here the CDR3 reads CVSSLEPAGEQETQYF. The DNA of the CDR3 is TGCGTCAGCAGCTTGGAGCCAGCGGGGGAACAAGAGACCCAGTACTTC.

This clonotype has only a few counts. The genes are TRBV10-2 and TRBJ2-7, with 11 bases lining up with TRBD1. V shed 4 bases, J shed 2 bases, and the junction held 10 bases outside the gene matches. Germline V gives CDR1 WSHSY, CDR2 SAAADI. The CDR3 covers 17 residues. The CDR3 is CASSGTGGFGGTYEQYF. In nucleotides, the CDR3 is TGCGCCAGCAGTGGGACAGGGGGCTTTGGGGGTACCTACGAGCAGTACTTC.

The rearrangement joins TRBV27 to TRBJ2-5; TRBD1 matches 7 bases. The CDR3 totals 15 residues. The germline CDR1 and CDR2 sequences are MNHEY and SMNVEV (reference sequence). V lost 4 bases, J lost 5 bases, and 10 bases stayed unmatched. This CDR3 is CASSSDRVRAETQYF. The DNA of the CDR3 is TGTGCCAGCAGTTCTGACAGGGTTAGGGCGGAGACCCAGTACTTC.

This clonotype was seen many times. The chain combines TRBV4-2 with TRBJ2-1; D assignment may be TRBD1 or TRBD2 (7 bases each). CDR1 is LGHNA and CDR2 is YNFKEQ in the germline V gene. The CDR3 runs 15 residues. Between the trimmed V and J ends, which lost 0 bases and 9 bases, there was a span of 15 bases. The CDR3 DNA reads TGTGCCAGCAGCCAAGACAGGGGGGGAGGCGGTGAGCAGTTCTTC. Translated, it gives CASSQDRGGGGEQFF.

Points on this clonotype: A read error may produce the germline difference seen at one junction end. The rearrangement joins TRBV7-9 to TRBJ2-3; D not resolved. Germline assignment: CDR1 SEHNR and CDR2 FQNEAQ (reference sequence). The CDR3 runs to 11 residues. CDR3 DNA: TGTGCCAGCGGTTTCGATAGGACGCTGTATTTT. Amino acids: CASGFDRTLYF.

Comments on this clonotype: Relative to the germline gene, one junction end is altered; a read error may explain this. This rearrangement joins TRBV7-3 to TRBJ1-2; TRBD1 matches at 8 bases. The CDR3 length is 17 residues. The germline V gene has CDR1 SGHTA and CDR2 FQGTGA. The CDR3 spells CASSLTGGDRFNYGYTF. The DNA for the CDR3 is TGTGCCAGTAGCTTAACAGGGGGGGACCGTTTTAACTATGGCTACACCTTC.

The rearrangement links TRBV15 to TRBJ1-1; the D is unclear. CDR3 length: 16 residues. Trimming took 0 bases from V and 8 from J, leaving 19 bases between them. Germline loops: CDR1 LNHNV, CDR2 YYDKDF (reference sequence). The DNA of the CDR3 is TGTGCCACCAGCAGAGATCGCCCCGCGGCCGGAGGGGAAGCTTTCTTT. Translation gives CATSRDRPAAGGEAFF.

The chain is built from TRBV20-1 and TRBJ2-3; 7 bases map to TRBD2. This CDR3 contains 15 residues. The V and J ends lost 8 bases and 0 bases, in that order; junction bases with no gene match: 11. CDR1 and CDR2 from the germline V gene are DFQATT and SNEGSKA (reference sequence). In DNA form, the CDR3 reads TGCAGTCCACCTCAAGGTAGCGGGAGCACAGATACGCAGTATTTT. As protein: CSPPQGSGSTDTQYF.

The V gene is TRBV3-1, the J gene TRBJ2-1; 9 nucleotides line up with TRBD2. V was clipped by 2 bases and J by 6 bases; unmatched bases: 2. The CDR3 length is 14 residues. The germline V gene encodes CDR1 LGHDT and CDR2 YNNKEL (reference sequence). CDR3 in amino acids: CASSQLAGLNEQFF. In DNA form, the CDR3 reads TGTGCCAGCAGCCAACTAGCGGGACTCAATGAGCAGTTCTTC.

The rearrangement joins TRBV6-6 to TRBJ1-5, with D hard to call. From germline, CDR1 is MNHNY and CDR2 SVGAGI (reference sequence). The CDR3 runs to 13 residues. Trimming left V 5 bases short and J 6 bases short, with 11 bases between. This chain's CDR3 is CASSHRTAQPQHF. The CDR3 nucleotides are TGTGCCAGCAGTCATCGGACGGCTCAGCCCCAGCATTTT.

The V call is TRBV6-1, the J call TRBJ1-5; D uncertain. Germline lookup yields CDR1 MNHNS and CDR2 SASEGT. V lost 1 base, J lost 3 bases, and 13 bases lay in between. The CDR3 totals 16 residues. For the CDR3, the DNA is TGTGCCAGCAGTGAAGAAATTGGACGGTACAATCAGCCCCAGCATTTT. It translates to CASSEEIGRYNQPQHF.

This clonotype is a singleton in its sample. One junction end disagrees with the germline gene, perhaps due to a read error. V and J are TRBV7-6 and TRBJ2-3, with a possible D match to TRBD2 (5 bases). CDR3 length equals 17 residues. Germline V gene lookup returns CDR1 SGHVS and CDR2 FNYEAQ. The CDR3 sequence: CVSSLGVLPTGTDTQYF. As DNA, the CDR3 is TGTGTCAGCAGCTTGGGAGTCCTCCCGACGGGCACAGATACGCAGTATTTT.

V usage is TRBV29-1 and J usage is TRBJ2-3, with a tentative D call TRBD1 (6 bases). CDR1 is SQVTM and CDR2 is ANQGSEA in the germline V gene. The CDR3 totals 13 residues. Trimming pared 5 bases from V and 6 bases from J, leaving 15 bases between. The CDR3 nucleotides read TGCAGCGTTATTTGGGGGCCTTTTGATACGCAGTATTTT. Its protein is CSVIWGPFDTQYF.

This chain joins TRBV25-1 and TRBJ1-6; D uncertain. Germline CDR1 MGHDK, CDR2 SYGVNS. The length of the CDR3 is 17 residues. With 3 bases removed from V and 7 bases from J, the gap between germline ends came to 19 bases. The CDR3 protein is CASSDAMGPQWNSPLHF. As DNA, the CDR3 is TGTGCCAGCAGTGACGCAATGGGCCCTCAATGGAATTCACCCCTCCACTTT.

This chain joins TRBV24-1 and TRBJ1-2; D not certain. The CDR3 contains 12 residues. The V end was cut by 3 bases, the J end by 8 bases, with 9 bases between. CDR1 KGHDR and CDR2 SFDVKD come from the germline V gene. The CDR3 nucleotides are TGTGCCACCAGTGATGCCGGGCTCGGCTACACCTTC. Translating gives CATSDAGLGYTF.

This clonotype was found once. The rearrangement joins TRBV6-5 to TRBJ1-2; D is possibly TRBD1 (5 bases). This CDR3 comprises 13 residues. Trimming cost V 2 bases and J 7 bases, with 11 bases left between them. Germline V gives CDR1 MNHEY, CDR2 SVGAGI. In DNA, the CDR3 is TGTGCCAGCAGTTACGGGACGACGGCTGGCTACACCTTC. Amino acids: CASSYGTTAGYTF.

This clonotype was picked up a small number of times. The J gene is TRBJ2-3, the V gene TRBV21-1; the D call of TRBD1 is as the table states it, not checked on the DNA. TRBV21-1 is a listed pseudogene. The CDR3 loop spans 16 amino acids. CDR3 sequence: CASSFPEGAFGDTQYF. CDR3 coding DNA: TGTGCCAGCAGCTTCCCGGAAGGCGCCTTTGGAGATACGCAGTATTTT.

This chain links TRBV20-1 with TRBJ2-3; TRBD1 agrees at 9 bases. With V trimmed by 6 bases and J by 4 bases, 8 bases remained unmatched. Germline V gene data show CDR1 as DFQATT and CDR2 as SNEGSKA (reference sequence). The CDR3 is made up of 14 amino acids. The CDR3 coding sequence is TGCAGTGCAGAGGGACAGGGAGGGCCAGATACGCAGTATTTT. It specifies CSAEGQGGPDTQYF.

The CDR3 loop reads CASVAGRYNEQFF. The CDR3 DNA is TGTGCCTCTGTGGCCGGGAGATACAATGAGCAGTTCTTC. The chain has TRBV21-1 and TRBJ2-1; the table's D call of TRBD1 was not tested on the DNA. TRBV21-1 is termed a pseudogene. The CDR3 has 13 residues.